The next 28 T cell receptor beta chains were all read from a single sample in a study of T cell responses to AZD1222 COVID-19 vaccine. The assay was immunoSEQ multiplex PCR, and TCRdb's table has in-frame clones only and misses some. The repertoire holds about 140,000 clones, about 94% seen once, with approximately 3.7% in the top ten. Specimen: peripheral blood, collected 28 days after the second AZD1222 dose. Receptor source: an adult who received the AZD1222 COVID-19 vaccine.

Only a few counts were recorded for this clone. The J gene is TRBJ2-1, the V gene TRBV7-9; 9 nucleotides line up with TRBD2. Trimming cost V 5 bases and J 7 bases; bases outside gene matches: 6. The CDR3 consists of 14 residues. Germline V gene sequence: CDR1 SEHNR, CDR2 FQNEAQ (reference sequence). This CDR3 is CASSLGLAWNEQFF. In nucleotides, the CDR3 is TGTGCCAGCAGCCTCGGACTAGCGTGGAATGAGCAGTTCTTC.

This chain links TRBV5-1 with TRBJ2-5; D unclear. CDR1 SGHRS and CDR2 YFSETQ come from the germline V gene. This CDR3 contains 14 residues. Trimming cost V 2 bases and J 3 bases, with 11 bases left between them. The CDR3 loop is CASSLIGDEETQYF. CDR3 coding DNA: TGCGCCAGCAGCTTAATAGGAGATGAAGAGACCCAGTACTTC.

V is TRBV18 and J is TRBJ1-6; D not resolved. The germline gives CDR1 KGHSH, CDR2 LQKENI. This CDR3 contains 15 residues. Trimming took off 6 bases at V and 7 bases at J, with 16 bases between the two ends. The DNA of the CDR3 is TGTGCCAGCTCCCGCGTCGTAGGGATGAATTCACCCCTCCACTTT. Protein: CASSRVVGMNSPLHF.

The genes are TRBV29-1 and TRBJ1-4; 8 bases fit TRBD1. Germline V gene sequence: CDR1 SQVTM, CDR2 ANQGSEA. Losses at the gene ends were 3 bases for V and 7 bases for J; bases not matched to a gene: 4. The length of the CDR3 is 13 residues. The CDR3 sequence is CSVDGQGSEKLFF. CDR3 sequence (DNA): TGCAGCGTTGATGGACAGGGTAGTGAAAAACTGTTTTTT.

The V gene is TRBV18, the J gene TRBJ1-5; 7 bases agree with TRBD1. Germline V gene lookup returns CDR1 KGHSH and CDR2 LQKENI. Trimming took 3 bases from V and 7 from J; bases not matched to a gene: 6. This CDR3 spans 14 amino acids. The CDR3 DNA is TGTGCCAGCTCACCCGACAGGGTTGACCAGCCCCAGCATTTT. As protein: CASSPDRVDQPQHF. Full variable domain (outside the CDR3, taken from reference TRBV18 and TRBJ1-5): NAGVMQNPRHLVRRRGQEARLRCSPMKGHSHVYWYRQLPEEGLKFMVYLQKENIIDESGMPKERFSAEFPKEGPSILRIQQVVRGDSAAYFCASSPDRVDQPQHFGDGTRLSIL.

CDR3 in amino acids: CASSVGGLAVLSYEQYF. CDR3 in DNA: TGTGCCAGCAGTGTTGGGGGACTAGCGGTGCTCTCCTACGAGCAGTACTTC. The V gene is TRBV25-1, the J gene TRBJ2-7, with 11 nucleotides matching TRBD2. There are 17 residues in the CDR3. V was pared by 4 bases and J by 0 bases, with 8 bases of the junction left unmatched. In germline, CDR1 is MGHDK, CDR2 SYGVNS.

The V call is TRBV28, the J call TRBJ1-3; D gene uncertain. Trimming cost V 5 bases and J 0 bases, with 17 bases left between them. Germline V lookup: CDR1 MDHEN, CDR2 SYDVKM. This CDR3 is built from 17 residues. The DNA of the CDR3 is TGTGCCAGCAGTACCCCCAGGTTTCTCCTCTCTGGAAACACCATATATTTT. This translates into CASSTPRFLLSGNTIYF.

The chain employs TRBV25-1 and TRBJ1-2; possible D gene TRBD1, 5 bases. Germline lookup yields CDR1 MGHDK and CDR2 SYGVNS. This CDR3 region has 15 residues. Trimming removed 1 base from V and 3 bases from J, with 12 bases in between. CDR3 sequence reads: CASSESPGRHYGYTF. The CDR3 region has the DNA TGTGCCAGCAGTGAATCCCCGGGACGGCACTATGGCTACACCTTC.

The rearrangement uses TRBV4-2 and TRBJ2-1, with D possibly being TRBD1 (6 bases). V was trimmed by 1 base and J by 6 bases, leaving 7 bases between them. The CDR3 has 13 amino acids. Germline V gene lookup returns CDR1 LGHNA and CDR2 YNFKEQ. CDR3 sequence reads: CASSQADSNEQFF. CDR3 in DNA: TGTGCCAGCAGCCAAGCGGACAGCAATGAGCAGTTCTTC.

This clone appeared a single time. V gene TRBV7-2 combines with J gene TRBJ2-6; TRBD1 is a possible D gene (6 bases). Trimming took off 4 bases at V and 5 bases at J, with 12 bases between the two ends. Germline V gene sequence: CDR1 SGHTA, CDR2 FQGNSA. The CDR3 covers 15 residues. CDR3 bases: TGTGCCAGCAGCTCCCCCAGGGGATGGGCCAACGTCCTGACTTTC. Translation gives CASSSPRGWANVLTF.

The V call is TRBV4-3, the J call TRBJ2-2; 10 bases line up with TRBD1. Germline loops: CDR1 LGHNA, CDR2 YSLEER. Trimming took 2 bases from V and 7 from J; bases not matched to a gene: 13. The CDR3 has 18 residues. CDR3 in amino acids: CASSQRVPGQGPLGELFF. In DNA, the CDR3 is TGCGCCAGCAGCCAACGGGTACCGGGACAGGGGCCGCTCGGGGAGCTGTTTTTT.

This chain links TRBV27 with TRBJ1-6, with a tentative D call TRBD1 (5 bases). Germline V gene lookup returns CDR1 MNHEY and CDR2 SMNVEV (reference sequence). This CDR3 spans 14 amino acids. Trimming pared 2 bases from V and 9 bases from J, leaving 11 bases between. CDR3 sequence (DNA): TGTGCCAGCAGTTTAAACGCCGGGGGTTCACCCCTCCACTTT. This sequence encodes CASSLNAGGSPLHF.

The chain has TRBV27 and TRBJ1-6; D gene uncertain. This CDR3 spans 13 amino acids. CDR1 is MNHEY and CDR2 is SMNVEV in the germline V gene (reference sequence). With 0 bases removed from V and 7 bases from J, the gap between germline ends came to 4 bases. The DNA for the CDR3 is TGTGCCAGCAGTTTATCCGGGAATTCACCCCTCCACTTT. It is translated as CASSLSGNSPLHF.

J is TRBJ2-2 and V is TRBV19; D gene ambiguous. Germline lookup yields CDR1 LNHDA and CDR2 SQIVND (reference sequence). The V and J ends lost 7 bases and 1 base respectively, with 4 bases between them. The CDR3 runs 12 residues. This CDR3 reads CASNGNTGELFF. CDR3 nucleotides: TGTGCCAGTAACGGGAACACCGGGGAGCTGTTTTTT.

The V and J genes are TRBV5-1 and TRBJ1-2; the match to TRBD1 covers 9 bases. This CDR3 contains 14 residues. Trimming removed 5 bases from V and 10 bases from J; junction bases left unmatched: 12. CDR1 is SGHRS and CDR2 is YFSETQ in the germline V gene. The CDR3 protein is CASSGTGSSGIYTF. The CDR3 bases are TGCGCCAGCAGTGGGACAGGGTCCTCCGGGATCTACACCTTC.

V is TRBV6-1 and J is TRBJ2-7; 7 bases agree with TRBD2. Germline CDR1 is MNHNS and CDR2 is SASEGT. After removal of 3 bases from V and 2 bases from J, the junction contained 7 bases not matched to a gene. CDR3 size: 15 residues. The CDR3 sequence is CASSDAGDGPYEQYF. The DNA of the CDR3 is TGTGCCAGCAGTGATGCGGGGGATGGGCCCTACGAGCAGTACTTC.

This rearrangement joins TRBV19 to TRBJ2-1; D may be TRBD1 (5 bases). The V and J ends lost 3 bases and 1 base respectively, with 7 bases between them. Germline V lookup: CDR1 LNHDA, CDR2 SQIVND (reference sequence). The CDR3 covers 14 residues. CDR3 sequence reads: CASSMGQSYNEQFF. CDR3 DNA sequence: TGTGCCAGTAGTATGGGGCAATCCTACAATGAGCAGTTCTTC.

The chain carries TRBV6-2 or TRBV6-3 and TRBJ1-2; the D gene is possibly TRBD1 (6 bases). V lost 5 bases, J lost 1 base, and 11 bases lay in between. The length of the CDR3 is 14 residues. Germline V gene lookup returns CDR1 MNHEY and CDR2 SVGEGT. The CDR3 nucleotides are TGTGCCAGCAGTCCCGGGACACTTAACTATGGCTACACCTTC. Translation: CASSPGTLNYGYTF.

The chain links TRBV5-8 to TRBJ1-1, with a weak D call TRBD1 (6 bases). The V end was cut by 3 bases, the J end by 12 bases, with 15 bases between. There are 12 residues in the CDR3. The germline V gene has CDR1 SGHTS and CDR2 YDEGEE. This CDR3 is CASSWSGGRPFF. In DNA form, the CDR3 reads TGTGCCAGCAGCTGGTCCGGGGGGCGGCCTTTCTTT.

For the CDR3, the DNA is TGTGCCAGCAGTCCTGGGGGCAATCAGCCCCAGCATTTT. This translates into CASSPGGNQPQHF. The rearrangement links TRBV13 to TRBJ1-5; D gene uncertain. V lost 6 bases and J 2 bases, leaving 8 bases between the germline ends. The germline CDR1 and CDR2 sequences are PRHDT and FYEKMQ (reference sequence). This CDR3 has 13 amino acids.

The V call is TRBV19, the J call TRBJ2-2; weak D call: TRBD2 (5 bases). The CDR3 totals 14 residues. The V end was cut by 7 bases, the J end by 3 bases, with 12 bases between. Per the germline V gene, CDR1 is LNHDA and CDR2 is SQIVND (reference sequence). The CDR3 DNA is TGTGCCAGTATGAGGGCAGCTGACACCGGGGAGCTGTTTTTT. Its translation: CASMRAADTGELFF.

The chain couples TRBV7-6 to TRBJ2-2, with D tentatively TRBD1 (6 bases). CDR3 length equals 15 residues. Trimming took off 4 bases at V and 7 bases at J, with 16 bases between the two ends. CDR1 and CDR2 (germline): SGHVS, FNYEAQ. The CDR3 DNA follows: TGTGCCAGCAGCTCAGAGGCACAAGGGGGCGGGGAGCTGTTTTTT. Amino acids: CASSSEAQGGGELFF.

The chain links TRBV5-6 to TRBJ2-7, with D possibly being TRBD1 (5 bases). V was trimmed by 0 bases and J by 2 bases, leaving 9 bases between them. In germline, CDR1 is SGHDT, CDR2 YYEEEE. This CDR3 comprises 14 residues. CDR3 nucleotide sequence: TGTGCCAGCAGCTTGGGGGGCAGGCCCTACGAGCAGTACTTC. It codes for CASSLGGRPYEQYF.

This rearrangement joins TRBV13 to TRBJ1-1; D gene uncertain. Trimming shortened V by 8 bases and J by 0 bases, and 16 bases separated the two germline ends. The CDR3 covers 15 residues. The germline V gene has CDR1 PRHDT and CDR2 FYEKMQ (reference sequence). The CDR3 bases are TGTGCCAGCTGTATCTCCTCGAACATGAACACTGAAGCTTTCTTT. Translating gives CASCISSNMNTEAFF.

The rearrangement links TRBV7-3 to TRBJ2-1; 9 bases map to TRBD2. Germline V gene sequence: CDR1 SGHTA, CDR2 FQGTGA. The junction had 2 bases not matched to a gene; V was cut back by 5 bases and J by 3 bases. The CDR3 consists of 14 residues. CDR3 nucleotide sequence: TGTGCCAGCAGCGCTAGCGGGGACTACAATGAGCAGTTCTTC. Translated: CASSASGDYNEQFF.

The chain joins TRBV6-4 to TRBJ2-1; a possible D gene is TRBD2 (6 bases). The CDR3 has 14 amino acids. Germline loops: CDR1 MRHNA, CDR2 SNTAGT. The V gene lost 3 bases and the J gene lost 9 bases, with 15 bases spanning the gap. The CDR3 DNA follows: TGTGCCAGCAGTGAAGTGGGAGGCCCCAGTGAGCAGTTCTTC. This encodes CASSEVGGPSEQFF.

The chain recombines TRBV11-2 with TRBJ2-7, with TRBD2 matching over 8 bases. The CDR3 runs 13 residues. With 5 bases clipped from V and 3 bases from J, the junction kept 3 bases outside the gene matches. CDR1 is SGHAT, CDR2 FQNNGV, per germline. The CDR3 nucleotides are TGTGCCAGCAGCCCGGGACTAGTCTACGAGCAGTACTTC. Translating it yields CASSPGLVYEQYF.

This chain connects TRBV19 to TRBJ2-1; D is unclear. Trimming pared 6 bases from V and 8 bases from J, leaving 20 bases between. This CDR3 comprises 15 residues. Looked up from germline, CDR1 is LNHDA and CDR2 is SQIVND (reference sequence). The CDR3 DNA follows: TGTGCCAGTAGATTTCTCCCCCGGCCTTCTGATGAGCAGTTCTTC. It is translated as CASRFLPRPSDEQFF.